The clone carrying this T cell receptor (beta chain) has only a few counts. The entry originates in a study of blood T cells in healthy people across ages. Then a second PCR, running roughly 7 to 11 cycles, was carried out with a sample-barcoded 5' primer and a J-beta primer mix. TCRdb analysed the 5' RACE reads with MiXCR anew, one entry per CDR3 protein. The sample has about 900,000 distinct CDR3 sequences; around 48% are singletons. The CDR3 runs to 14 residues. The germline gives CDR1 LGHNA, CDR2 YNFKEQ. V was pared by 0 bases and J by 6 bases, with 9 bases between. The specimen sequenced was blood. The chain combines TRBV4-2 with TRBJ1-5, with D perhaps TRBD1 (5 bases). This clonotype was obtained from a man aged 25-45 years in good health. This chain's CDR3 is CASSQDTGGQPQHF. The CDR3 DNA follows: TGTGCCAGCAGCCAAGATACCGGGGGTCAGCCCCAGCATTTT.